The 32 T cell receptor beta chains reported below all come from one sample, sequenced in a study of synovial regulatory T cells in juvenile arthritis. Sequencing used immunoSEQ multiplex PCR; TCRdb keeps in-frame clones, though not all of them. Here the sample table reports a few thousand clones. Each patient with active arthritis gave synovial fluid along with matched peripheral blood. Sequencing input: Treg cells from the synovium. Receptor source: a donor aged 2-30 years with juvenile idiopathic arthritis.

By frequency, this clone is medium-sized. V is TRBV27 and J is TRBJ2-7; TCRdb gives TRBD1 as the D gene, but with no DNA this cannot be confirmed. Germline loops: CDR1 MNHEY, CDR2 SMNVEV (reference sequence). CDR3 length: 15 residues. The entry carries no DNA sequence. The CDR3 sequence: CASSTYRMFTHEQYF.

This clone registers medium-sized by frequency. V and J are TRBV14 and TRBJ1-2; the TRBD1 assignment by TCRdb is unverifiable without DNA. The CDR3 runs 15 residues. DNA is not recorded here. Germline V gene data show CDR1 as SGHDN and CDR2 as FVKESK. This CDR3 is CASSPGTGRFYGYTF.

This clone ranks as medium-sized in terms of frequency. This chain connects TRBV2 to TRBJ1-2; TCRdb's D call, TRBD1, is unchecked because there is no DNA. CDR1 is SNHLY and CDR2 is FYNNEI in the germline V gene. The CDR3 has 12 amino acids. No nucleotide data were recorded. The CDR3 here is CASSATAYGYTF.

The rearrangement joins TRBV9 to TRBJ2-2; TCRdb returns TRBD2, unconfirmable since there is no DNA. Germline CDR1 SGDLS, CDR2 YYNGEE. The length of the CDR3 is 15 residues. The DNA is unrecorded. This CDR3 reads CASSVVPAGTGELFF.

The V and J genes are TRBV7-9 and TRBJ2-1; the D call of TRBD2 rests on TCRdb alone, since no DNA is present to check it. Per germline, CDR1 SEHNR and CDR2 FQNEAQ (reference sequence). The CDR3 has 15 amino acids. No coding sequence is recorded. This CDR3 reads CASSSMAGGPYEQFF.

Measured by frequency, this clone is medium-sized. This chain joins TRBV5-5 and TRBJ1-3; the TCRdb D gene call, TRBD1, has no DNA to confirm it. CDR1 is SGHKS, CDR2 YYEKEE, per germline (reference sequence). The CDR3 spans 14 residues. No DNA is listed. This CDR3 is CASSLQGSGNTIYF.

Judged by frequency, this clone is medium-sized. This chain uses TRBV5-6 with TRBJ1-5. CDR3 size: 17 residues. No DNA is given. In germline, CDR1 is SGHDT, CDR2 YYEEEE. Here the CDR3 reads CASSLASSGRDNQPQHF.

In terms of frequency, this clone is medium-sized (0.01 to 0.1%). The rearrangement uses TRBV2 and TRBJ1-5; lacking DNA, the TRBD1 call made by TCRdb goes unchecked. The CDR3 loop spans 15 amino acids. No DNA sequence was recorded. Germline CDR1 SNHLY, CDR2 FYNNEI. CDR3 region: CASSEGQQGGQPQHF.

The chain uses TRBV18 and TRBJ1-1. CDR1 and CDR2 from the germline V gene are KGHSH and LQKENI. This CDR3 is built from 13 residues. DNA for this receptor is not on file. The CDR3 here is CASSPLGNTEAFF.

This clone registers medium-sized (0.01 to 0.1%) by frequency. The chain couples TRBV10-1 to TRBJ2-2; TCRdb proposes TRBD1, but this gene call is untestable without DNA. The CDR3 spans 13 residues. The DNA sequence is not available. Germline V gene sequence: CDR1 WNHNN, CDR2 SYGVQD (reference sequence). CDR3 sequence: CASGQGRAGELFF.

J is TRBJ2-3 and V is TRBV2; TCRdb's D gene call, TRBD2, goes unchecked for lack of DNA. The CDR3 length is 17 residues. No DNA has been recorded. The germline V gene encodes CDR1 SNHLY and CDR2 FYNNEI. CDR3 amino acids: CASMEIGAGISTDTQYF.

Considering frequency, this clone is medium-sized. The CDR3 sequence: CASRLAGSYNEQFF. This chain connects TRBV19 to TRBJ2-1; the D gene TCRdb calls, TRBD2, cannot be checked with no DNA. CDR3 length equals 14 residues. No DNA has been recorded. CDR1 and CDR2 from the germline V gene are LNHDA and SQIVND (reference sequence).

By frequency, this clone registers medium-sized. V usage is TRBV7-9 and J usage is TRBJ1-1; TCRdb reports TRBD1, a call that lacks DNA to check it against. Germline CDR1 SEHNR, CDR2 FQNEAQ (reference sequence). The CDR3 is made up of 15 amino acids. No DNA has been recorded. CDR3 in amino acids: CASSLASGGGTEAFF.

Frequency places this clone as medium-sized. The CDR3 region is CASSHSGSNTEAFF. V gene TRBV5-1 combines with J gene TRBJ1-1. Germline assignment: CDR1 SGHRS and CDR2 YFSETQ. The CDR3 extends over 14 amino acids. The entry carries no DNA sequence.

According to its frequency, this clone is medium-sized. V gene TRBV6-5 combines with J gene TRBJ1-2; TCRdb proposes TRBD1, but this gene call is untestable without DNA. CDR1 and CDR2 from the germline V gene are MNHEY and SVGAGI. CDR3 length equals 14 residues. Only the protein sequence is given. The CDR3 loop reads CASSYHRQGYGYTF.

J is TRBJ2-3 and V is TRBV7-9; TCRdb outputs TRBD1, but without DNA this stays unchecked. The CDR3 covers 15 residues. No DNA appears here. Germline V gene sequence: CDR1 SEHNR, CDR2 FQNEAQ (reference sequence). The CDR3 sequence is CASSFDRPVADTQYF.

This clone registers medium-sized by frequency. The chain is built from TRBV18 and TRBJ2-5; TCRdb reports TRBD2, a call that lacks DNA to check it against. The CDR3 length is 15 residues. DNA was not recorded. Germline CDR1 KGHSH, CDR2 LQKENI. CDR3: CASSPGTSRGETQYF.

This clone ranks as medium-sized in terms of frequency. The chain has TRBV11-2 and TRBJ1-3; absent DNA, TCRdb's TRBD1 call cannot be checked. The CDR3 is 15 amino acids. Only the protein sequence is given. Germline lookup yields CDR1 SGHAT and CDR2 FQNNGV. CDR3 in amino acids: CASSIRVYSGNTIYF.

This clone registers medium-sized by frequency. The chain carries TRBV19 and TRBJ1-4. The germline gives CDR1 LNHDA, CDR2 SQIVND (reference sequence). The CDR3 length is 12 residues. No DNA is listed. Here the CDR3 reads CASTGGNEKLFF.

This clone counts as medium-sized (0.01 to 0.1%) by frequency. The rearrangement links TRBV7-2 to TRBJ1-2. The CDR3 loop spans 14 amino acids. No DNA is given. CDR1 is SGHTA, CDR2 FQGNSA, per germline. The CDR3 sequence: CASSLGGQPYGYTF.

V gene TRBV5-6 combines with J gene TRBJ2-3. CDR3 length equals 14 residues. The entry carries no DNA sequence. Germline V gene data show CDR1 as SGHDT and CDR2 as YYEEEE. The CDR3 sequence is CASSWDRYTDTQYF.

V is TRBV7-9 and J is TRBJ2-1; TCRdb designates TRBD2, a call that cannot be tested without DNA. CDR3 length: 16 residues. There is no recorded DNA. CDR1 and CDR2 (germline): SEHNR, FQNEAQ (reference sequence). This chain's CDR3 is CASSLVSTTSPNEQFF.

This clone is classed as medium-sized (0.01 to 0.1%) by frequency. This chain joins TRBV18 and TRBJ2-5; the D gene TCRdb calls, TRBD1, cannot be checked with no DNA. Germline V gene lookup returns CDR1 KGHSH and CDR2 LQKENI. The CDR3 covers 14 residues. Only the protein is available. The CDR3 region is CASSPGLNQETQYF.

By frequency, this clone is medium-sized. The V call is TRBV10-2, the J call TRBJ1-5; the D call from TCRdb, TRBD1, cannot be confirmed without DNA. The germline gives CDR1 WSHSY, CDR2 SAAADI. The CDR3 spans 17 residues. The entry carries no DNA sequence. The CDR3 loop is CASSEWGTTNSNQPQHF.

This clone is medium-sized by frequency. Here the CDR3 reads CASSISGGATGELFF. This chain uses TRBV5-1 with TRBJ2-2; TCRdb outputs TRBD2, but without DNA this stays unchecked. Germline V gene lookup returns CDR1 SGHRS and CDR2 YFSETQ. The CDR3 runs to 15 residues. The DNA is not on file.

This clone is called medium-sized based on its frequency. The chain links TRBV7-9 to TRBJ1-1. CDR1 is SEHNR and CDR2 is FQNEAQ in the germline V gene (reference sequence). The CDR3 runs to 10 residues. No coding sequence is recorded. CDR3 protein: CASSLAGVFF. The variable domain in full, with the rest retrieved from reference TRBV7-9 and TRBJ1-1, is DTGVSQNPRHKITKRGQNVTFRCDPISEHNRLYWYRQTLGQGPEFLTYFQNEAQLEKSRLLSDRFSAERPKGSFSTLEIQRTEQGDSAMYLCASSLAGVFFGQGTRLTVV.

This CDR3 reads CASSLTLTGTETQYF. The rearrangement links TRBV14 to TRBJ2-5; TCRdb picks TRBD1, but there is no DNA to check that call. CDR3 length equals 15 residues. No DNA has been recorded. Germline loops: CDR1 SGHDN, CDR2 FVKESK.

This clone is classed as medium-sized by frequency. The chain employs TRBV5-1 and TRBJ1-2. The CDR3 loop spans 13 amino acids. The DNA is unrecorded. Germline CDR1 is SGHRS and CDR2 is YFSETQ. The CDR3 protein is CASSFGGEGGYTF.

Measured by frequency, this clone is medium-sized. This chain joins TRBV7-8 and TRBJ1-1. Germline assignment: CDR1 SGHVS and CDR2 FQNEAQ. The length of the CDR3 is 15 residues. No DNA was logged. The CDR3 is CASSPYRTVNTEAFF.

This clone shows up as large by frequency. The chain recombines TRBV25-1 with TRBJ1-3. CDR3 length: 14 amino acids. The nucleotide record is missing. The germline CDR1 and CDR2 sequences are MGHDK and SYGVNS. CDR3: CASSGSYSGNTIYF.

Judged by frequency, this clone is medium-sized. The chain couples TRBV27 to TRBJ1-5; no DNA is available, so the TRBD1 call from TCRdb remains unchecked. There are 12 residues in the CDR3. Only the protein sequence is given. Germline V lookup: CDR1 MNHEY, CDR2 SMNVEV (reference sequence). Here the CDR3 reads CASRKQGQPQHF.

This clone is medium-sized by frequency. The chain uses TRBV19 and TRBJ1-1; TCRdb lists TRBD1, though no DNA is available to test this call. Germline assignment: CDR1 LNHDA and CDR2 SQIVND (reference sequence). The CDR3 is 15 residues long. Only the protein is available. The CDR3 here is CASTGTTGGRTEAFF.